This T cell receptor beta chain was captured in a study of shared clonotypes between healthy human individuals. About the research overall: The donor group consisted of a couple of women and a few men, aged 18 to 49.

CD45RO-negative, CCR7-positively selected cells formed the naive CD8 fraction, excluding terminally differentiated effector memory CD45RA+ cells. Only in-frame clones appear in the TCRdb table, and some are missing; sequencing was by immunoSEQ multiplex PCR. The repertoire holds about 2 million clones, about 95% seen once, with more than 0.95% in the top ten. CDR1 is SGDLS, CDR2 YYNGEE, per germline. The junction had 4 bases not matched to a gene; V was cut back by 3 bases and J by 3 bases. The CDR3 has 14 residues. The sequenced material came from naive CD8+ T cells sorted from blood. This TCR derives from a man aged 18 to 30 in good health. V is TRBV9 and J is TRBJ1-1, with TRBD1 matching 8 bases. In DNA, the CDR3 is TGTGCCAGCAGCGGACGACAGGGGCACACTGAAGCTTTCTTT. It is translated as CASSGRQGHTEAFF. Using reference TRBV9 and TRBJ1-1 for the parts outside the CDR3, the full variable domain is DSGVTQTPKHLITATGQRVTLRCSPRSGDLSVYWYQQSLDQGLQFLIQYYNGEERAKGNILERFSAQQFPDLHSELNLSSLELGDSALYFCASSGRQGHTEAFFGQGTRLTVV.